This TCR beta chain appears in the sequencing data of a study of radiation and T cells in renal cell carcinoma. Repertoires were generated with immunoSEQ multiplex PCR, while TCRdb's copy carries only in-frame clones and drops some. This table holds around 46,000 clones, approximately 80% found once. As to this clone: Its cognate antigen is unknown.

The time point denotes: baseline pretreatment blood. Treatment defined: 15 Gy SBRT to primary tumor, nephrectomy 4 weeks later. Blood was sampled at baseline, 2 weeks and 4 weeks after SBRT. Study-wide points: No pretreatment tumor biopsies were available for baseline clonotypes.

The CDR3 consists of 15 residues. Germline V gene sequence: CDR1 SEHNR, CDR2 FQNEAQ (reference sequence). V was trimmed by 4 bases and J by 8 bases, leaving 18 bases between them. Sequences were derived from blood, sampled from a patient whose treatment included radiotherapy and nephrectomy. This receptor was taken from a woman in her seventies with renal cell carcinoma. The rearrangement uses TRBV7-9 and TRBJ2-1, with D possibly being TRBD2 (6 bases). CDR3 residues: CASSSGLPSTDEQFF. CDR3 DNA: TGTGCCAGCAGCTCGGGACTCCCCAGCACAGATGAGCAGTTCTTC.